A selection of T cell receptor beta chains follows, all from one sample in a study of neoadjuvant anti-PD-1 for oral cavity cancer. Generated by immunoSEQ multiplex PCR, the TCRdb table keeps only in-frame clones and is missing some. The repertoire consists of fewer than 35,000 clones, with 85% to 90% occurring once and the leading ten covering approximately 3.7%. The sequences come from PBMCs, collected before nivolumab (anti-PD-1) treatment. The receptor source for this set is a person aged 35-79 years with oral cavity squamous cell carcinoma. Each CDR3 is given with its conserved first and last residue. Fields, in order: V gene, clone size, J gene, D gene, CDR3 protein, CDR3 DNA. A D gene is named only where the DNA matches it firmly. Part of the rows lack a size; the others show once, few, many or a class for expanded clones.

V: TRBV4-3
size: NA
J: TRBJ1-1
D: NA
CDR3: CASSQVTGRFTEAFF
DNA: TGCGCCAGCAGCCAAGTCACAGGCCGGTTCACTGAAGCTTTCTTT

V: TRBV19
size: NA
J: TRBJ2-1
D: NA
CDR3: CASSIGGGAGGNEQFF
DNA: TGTGCCAGTAGTATTGGAGGGGGGGCCGGCGGCAATGAGCAGTTCTTC

V: TRBV27
size: NA
J: TRBJ2-1
D: NA
CDR3: CASSRGGGEQFF
DNA: TGTGCCAGCAGTCGAGGAGGGGGCGAGCAGTTCTTC

V: TRBV7-9
size: NA
J: TRBJ2-3
D: NA
CDR3: CASSLGLVDTDTQYF
DNA: TGTGCCAGCAGCTTAGGCCTTGTGGACACAGATACGCAGTATTTT

V: TRBV4-1
size: NA
J: TRBJ1-6
D: TRBD1
CDR3: CASSQGTGGSSYNSPLHF
DNA: TGCGCCAGCAGCCAAGGAACAGGGGGTAGCTCCTATAATTCACCCCTCCACTTT

V: TRBV18
size: NA
J: TRBJ1-5
D: NA
CDR3: CASSLDVRGPQHF
DNA: TGTGCCAGCTCACTTGATGTGAGGGGGCCCCAGCATTTT

V: TRBV4-2
size: NA
J: TRBJ1-3
D: NA
CDR3: CASSQGNTIYF
DNA: TGTGCCAGCAGCCAAGGAAACACCATATATTTT

V: TRBV10-3
size: NA
J: TRBJ2-3
D: NA
CDR3: CAISFSTDTQYF
DNA: TGTGCCATCAGTTTTAGCACAGATACGCAGTATTTT

V: TRBV4-1
size: NA
J: TRBJ1-5
D: NA
CDR3: CASRYDRLSNQPQHF
DNA: TGCGCCAGCAGATACGACAGGCTAAGCAATCAGCCCCAGCATTTT

V: TRBV4-3
size: NA
J: TRBJ2-1
D: TRBD2
CDR3: CASSQVGGGSYNEQFF
DNA: TGCGCCAGCAGCCAAGTCGGGGGGGGCTCCTACAATGAGCAGTTCTTC

V: TRBV6-1
size: once
J: TRBJ1-5
D: TRBD1
CDR3: CASRGTGYNQPQHF
DNA: TGTGCCAGCAGGGGGACAGGGTACAATCAGCCCCAGCATTTT

V: TRBV5-8
size: NA
J: TRBJ1-6
D: NA
CDR3: CASSLGQPDSPLHF
DNA: TGTGCCAGCAGCTTGGGGCAGCCTGATTCACCCCTCCACTTT

V: TRBV10-1
size: NA
J: TRBJ2-1
D: TRBD2
CDR3: CASRSGGPWDEQFF
DNA: TGCGCCAGCAGGAGCGGGGGCCCATGGGATGAGCAGTTCTTC

V: TRBV7-8
size: NA
J: TRBJ2-3
D: TRBD1
CDR3: CASSLRSGRGRSDTQYF
DNA: TGTGCCAGCAGCTTAAGGTCTGGCAGGGGGCGATCAGATACGCAGTATTTT

V: TRBV11-3
size: NA
J: TRBJ2-6
D: NA
CDR3: CASSLGSGANVLTF
DNA: TGTGCCAGCAGCTTAGGCTCTGGGGCCAACGTCCTGACTTTC

V: TRBV5-6
size: NA
J: TRBJ2-7
D: TRBD2
CDR3: CASSLPGLDEQYF
DNA: TGTGCCAGCAGCTTGCCGGGACTAGACGAGCAGTACTTC

V: TRBV4-3
size: NA
J: TRBJ1-2
D: TRBD1
CDR3: CASSQDVGDRTGFDYGYTF
DNA: TGCGCCAGCAGCCAAGATGTGGGGGACAGGACGGGCTTTGACTATGGCTACACCTTC

V: TRBV11-1
size: NA
J: TRBJ1-1
D: TRBD1
CDR3: CASSLAQGPKAEAFF
DNA: TGTGCCAGCAGCTTAGCACAGGGGCCTAAGGCTGAAGCTTTCTTT

V: TRBV7-2
size: NA
J: TRBJ1-4
D: TRBD1
CDR3: CASSLDLRRGSEKLFF
DNA: TGTGCCAGCAGCTTAGACTTACGCAGGGGGTCTGAAAAACTGTTTTTT

V: TRBV19
size: NA
J: TRBJ1-6
D: NA
CDR3: CASSMISYGRTNSPLHF
DNA: TGTGCCAGTAGTATGATCAGTTATGGACGGACAAATTCACCCCTCCACTTT

V: TRBV7-2
size: NA
J: TRBJ2-7
D: TRBD1
CDR3: CASSSAGQGQYEQYF
DNA: TGTGCCAGCAGCTCAGCGGGACAGGGTCAGTACGAGCAGTACTTC

V: TRBV6-5
size: once
J: TRBJ2-6
D: NA
CDR3: CASSNGYSGANVLTF
DNA: TGTGCCAGCAGTAACGGATACTCTGGGGCCAACGTCCTGACTTTC

V: TRBV13
size: NA
J: TRBJ2-5
D: TRBD1
CDR3: CASSLTRDRVWETQYF
DNA: TGTGCCAGCAGCTTAACCCGAGACAGGGTTTGGGAGACCCAGTACTTC

V: TRBV11-1
size: few
J: TRBJ2-7
D: NA
CDR3: CASSLAGGRREQYF
DNA: TGTGCCAGCAGCTTAGCAGGCGGTCGGAGGGAGCAGTACTTC

V: TRBV2
size: NA
J: TRBJ2-7
D: TRBD1
CDR3: CASSGDRGGKQYF
DNA: TGTGCCAGCAGTGGGGACAGGGGTGGGAAGCAGTACTTC